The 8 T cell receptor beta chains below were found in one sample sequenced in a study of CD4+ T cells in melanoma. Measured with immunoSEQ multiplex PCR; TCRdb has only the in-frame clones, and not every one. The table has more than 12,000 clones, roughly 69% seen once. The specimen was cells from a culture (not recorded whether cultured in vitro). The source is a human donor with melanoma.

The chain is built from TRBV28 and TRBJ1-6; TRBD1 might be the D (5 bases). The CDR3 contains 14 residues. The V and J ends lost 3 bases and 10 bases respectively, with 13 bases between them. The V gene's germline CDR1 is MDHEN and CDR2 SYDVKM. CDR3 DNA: TGTGCCAGCAGTTTGGGAGGGGAATGGTCACCCCTCCACTTT. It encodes CASSLGGEWSPLHF.

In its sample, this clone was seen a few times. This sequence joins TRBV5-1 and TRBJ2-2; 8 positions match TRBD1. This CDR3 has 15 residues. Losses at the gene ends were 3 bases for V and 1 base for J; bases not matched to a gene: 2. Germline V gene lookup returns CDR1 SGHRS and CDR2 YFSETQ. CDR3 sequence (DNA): TGCGCCAGCAGCTGGACAGGGCTGAACACCGGGGAGCTGTTTTTT. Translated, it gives CASSWTGLNTGELFF.

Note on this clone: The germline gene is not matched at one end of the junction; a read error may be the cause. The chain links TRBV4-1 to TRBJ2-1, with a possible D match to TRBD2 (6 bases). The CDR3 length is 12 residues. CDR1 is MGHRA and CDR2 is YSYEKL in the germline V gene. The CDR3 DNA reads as TGCGCCAGCAGTTTAGAAACGGGACTCCGGGTCTTC. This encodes CASSLETGLRVF.

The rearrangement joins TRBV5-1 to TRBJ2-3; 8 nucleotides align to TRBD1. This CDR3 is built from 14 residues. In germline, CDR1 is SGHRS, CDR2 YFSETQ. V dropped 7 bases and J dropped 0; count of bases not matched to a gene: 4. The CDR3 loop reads CASGRQGSTDTQYF. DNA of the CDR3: TGCGCCAGCGGCCGACAGGGGAGCACAGATACGCAGTATTTT.

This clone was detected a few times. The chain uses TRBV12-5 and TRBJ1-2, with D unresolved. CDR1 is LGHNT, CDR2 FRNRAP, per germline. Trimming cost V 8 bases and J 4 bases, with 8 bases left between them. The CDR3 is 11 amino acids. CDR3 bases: TGTGCTAGTTCTGTAGGCTATGGCTACACCTTC. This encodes CASSVGYGYTF.

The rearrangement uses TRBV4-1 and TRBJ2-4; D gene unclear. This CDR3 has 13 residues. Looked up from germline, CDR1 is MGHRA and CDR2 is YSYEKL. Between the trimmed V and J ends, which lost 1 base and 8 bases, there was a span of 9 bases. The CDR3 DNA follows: TGCGCCAGCAGCCAAGTGGTGGCTGACATTCAGTACTTC. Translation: CASSQVVADIQYF.

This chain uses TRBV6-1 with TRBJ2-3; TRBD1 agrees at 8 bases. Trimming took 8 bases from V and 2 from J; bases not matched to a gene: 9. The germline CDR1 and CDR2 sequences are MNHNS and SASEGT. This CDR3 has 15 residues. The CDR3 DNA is TGTGCCAGCTCCAACAGGGGGACCTTCACAGATACGCAGTATTTT. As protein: CASSNRGTFTDTQYF.

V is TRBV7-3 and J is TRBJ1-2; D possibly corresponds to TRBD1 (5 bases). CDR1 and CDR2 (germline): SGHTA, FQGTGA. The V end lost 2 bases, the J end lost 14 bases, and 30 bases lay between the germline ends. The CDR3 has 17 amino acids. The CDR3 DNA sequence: TGTGCCAGCAGCTTACGCCGGAGGGCAGGTCTGGGGTGGGGCCAGACCTTC. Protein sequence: CASSLRRRAGLGWGQTF.